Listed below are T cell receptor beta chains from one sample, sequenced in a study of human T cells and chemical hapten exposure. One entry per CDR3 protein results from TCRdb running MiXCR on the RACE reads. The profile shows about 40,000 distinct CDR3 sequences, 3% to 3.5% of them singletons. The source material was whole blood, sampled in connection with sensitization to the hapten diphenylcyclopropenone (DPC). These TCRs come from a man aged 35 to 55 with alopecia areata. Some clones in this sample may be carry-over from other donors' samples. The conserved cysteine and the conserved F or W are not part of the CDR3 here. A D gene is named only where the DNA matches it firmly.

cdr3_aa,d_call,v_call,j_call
ASRAGTSGSGEQY,TRBD2,TRBV7-2,TRBJ2-7
ASSRRVTDTQY,-,TRBV28,TRBJ2-3
ASTWGSGRTDTQY,TRBD2,TRBV12-3/TRBV12-4,TRBJ2-3
ASSPRRHFSYNSPLH,-,TRBV6-5,TRBJ1-6
ASSRTSRSYEQY,-,TRBV6-1,TRBJ2-7
ASSQSPYEQY,-,TRBV3-1,TRBJ2-7
ASSLTRDRESNEQF,TRBD1,TRBV7-9,TRBJ2-1
ASSLGGEQY,-,TRBV12-3/TRBV12-4,TRBJ2-7
SAGRQKGEQF,-,TRBV29-1,TRBJ2-1
ASSLASADLATNEKLF,-,TRBV7-6,TRBJ1-4
SVVEGLVTEAF,-,TRBV29-1,TRBJ1-1
ASSLAQGHREQY,-,TRBV12-3/TRBV12-4,TRBJ2-7
SAGKGADQPQH,-,TRBV20-1,TRBJ1-5
ASRRGLAGGYEQF,TRBD2,TRBV6-5,TRBJ2-1
ASSFKGSNEQY,-,TRBV5-5,TRBJ2-7
AIRDTSGSSSGYNEQF,TRBD2,TRBV10-3,TRBJ2-1
SARGDAEGWQF,-,TRBV20-1,TRBJ2-1
AWSIGVSNYGYT,-,TRBV30,TRBJ1-2
SGSASPETQY,-,TRBV29-1,TRBJ2-5
ATSADGSTDTQY,-,TRBV24-1,TRBJ2-3
SARGPSSTDTQY,-,TRBV20-1,TRBJ2-3
ASSFSLAGLTYEQY,TRBD2,TRBV28,TRBJ2-7
ASSLRPSRAGTDTQY,-,TRBV12-3/TRBV12-4,TRBJ2-3
ASSPGLAGGPGYEQY,TRBD2,TRBV5-1,TRBJ2-7
ASSLNRGLENIQY,TRBD1,TRBV19,TRBJ2-4
ASSLFRYGYT,-,TRBV12-3/TRBV12-4,TRBJ1-2
ATEKAPTTGKQY,-,TRBV28,TRBJ2-7
AIGTGYHQPQH,TRBD1,TRBV28,TRBJ1-5
ASSFSETYNEQF,-,TRBV12-3/TRBV12-4,TRBJ2-1